This T cell receptor beta chain was sequenced during a study of blood T cell repertoires in COVID-19. About the study: COVID-19 samples from acute and convalescent phases originated in the United States, Italy and Spain. The cDNA or gDNA used as material had been derived from T cells, B-cell-depleted T cells, or PBMCs.

Germline V CDR1 and CDR2: GTSNPN, SVGIG (reference sequence). This CDR3 spans 14 amino acids. Trimming took 2 bases from V and 0 from J, leaving 8 bases between them. As processed by the authors: For nucleated cells, counts were estimated from reference gene primer amplification. The method was immunoSEQ multiplex PCR; TCRdb's version includes in-frame clones alone and lacks a portion of them. For V, J and clone size, that table is used; D and trimming come from the DNA. Of 40,000 or so clones listed, around 87% were seen once; the top ten hold roughly 8.1%. The sequence was obtained from a young man with active or convalescent COVID-19. The sample consisted of peripheral blood. The chain joins TRBV30 to TRBJ1-5; D not certain. The CDR3 is CAWSTELSNQPQHF. The CDR3 DNA follows: TGTGCCTGGAGTACAGAACTTAGCAATCAGCCCCAGCATTTT.